The 27 T cell receptor beta chains in this list originate from one sample, sequenced in a study of graft-versus-host responses after intestinal transplantation. No antigen has been assigned to these receptors. Profiling relied on immunoSEQ multiplex PCR, and the TCRdb table lists in-frame clones only, not all of them. The sample lists about 130,000 clones; roughly nine tenths were seen once. The specimen was unstimulated CD4+ T cells sorted from spleen or lymph node cells, collected before intestinal transplant. The origin of the receptors is a human donor who received an intestinal transplant.

This clone was found a few times. The V call is TRBV12-5, the J call TRBJ1-6; D is undetermined. The CDR3 covers 12 residues. V dropped 2 bases and J dropped 8 bases, with 4 bases sitting between them. The germline gives CDR1 LGHNT, CDR2 FRNRAP. CDR3: CASGLPDSPLHF. CDR3 coding DNA: TGTGCTAGTGGTTTGCCAGATTCACCCCTCCACTTT. Filled out from reference TRBV12-5 and TRBJ1-6, the complete variable domain reads DARVTQTPRHKVTEMGQEVTMRCQPILGHNTVFWYRQTMMQGLELLAYFRNRAPLDDSGMPKDRFSAEMPDATLATLKIQPSEPRDSAVYFCASGLPDSPLHFGNGTRLTVT.

This sequence joins TRBV10-3 and TRBJ2-7, with D tentatively TRBD2 (6 bases). The CDR3 is 14 amino acids. V gave up 0 bases and J gave up 2 bases, with 8 bases separating them. Germline-derived CDR1 and CDR2 are ENHRY and SYGVKD. The CDR3 DNA reads as TGTGCCATCAGTGAGTCGACGGGGGCCTACGAGCAGTACTTC. Translation: CAISESTGAYEQYF.

This sequence joins TRBV27 and TRBJ2-1; D could derive from TRBD1 or TRBD2 (5 bases each). The V and J ends lost 0 bases and 3 bases respectively, with 9 bases between them. The CDR3 contains 15 residues. Germline lookup yields CDR1 MNHEY and CDR2 SMNVEV (reference sequence). CDR3 nucleotide sequence: TGTGCCAGCAGTTTATCCGGGGCAGGCTACAATGAGCAGTTCTTC. Protein product: CASSLSGAGYNEQFF.

CDR3 region: CASSSRWGTDTQYF. The CDR3 bases are TGTGCCAGCAGCTCGCGGTGGGGAACAGATACGCAGTATTTT. The genes are TRBV5-5 and TRBJ2-3; D is ambiguous. Germline V CDR1 and CDR2: SGHKS, YYEKEE (reference sequence). The CDR3 has 14 amino acids. The V end lost 3 bases, the J end lost 3 bases, and 11 bases lay between the germline ends.

The chain uses TRBV5-4 and TRBJ2-1; 8 bases match TRBD2. V shed 4 bases, J shed 7 bases, and the junction held 10 bases outside the gene matches. The germline V gene has CDR1 SGHNT and CDR2 YYREEE (reference sequence). The CDR3 totals 15 residues. CDR3 region: CASSPLAGGLNEQFF. CDR3 nucleotides: TGTGCCAGCAGCCCCCTCGCGGGGGGCCTTAATGAGCAGTTCTTC.

This sequence joins TRBV5-1 and TRBJ2-2, with a weak D call TRBD1 (5 bases). The V and J ends lost 5 bases and 7 bases respectively, with 9 bases between them. Germline V lookup: CDR1 SGHRS, CDR2 YFSETQ. The CDR3 runs to 12 residues. This chain's CDR3 is CASSPGYGELFF. For the CDR3, the DNA is TGCGCCAGCAGTCCAGGGTACGGGGAGCTGTTTTTT.

The chain uses TRBV7-7 and TRBJ1-1; possible D gene TRBD1, 6 bases. Trimming pared 5 bases from V and 2 bases from J, leaving 9 bases between. Germline lookup yields CDR1 SSHAT and CDR2 FNYEAQ (reference sequence). The CDR3 extends over 13 amino acids. The CDR3 DNA reads as TGTGCCAGCAGCCAGGACAGAAACACTGAAGCTTTCTTT. Protein: CASSQDRNTEAFF.

The chain joins TRBV5-1 to TRBJ2-2; the match to TRBD1 covers 7 bases. The V gene end was trimmed by 7 bases and the J gene end by 2 bases; junction bases not matched to a gene: 5. CDR3 length: 14 residues. Germline loops: CDR1 SGHRS, CDR2 YFSETQ. CDR3 amino acids: CASQQGTNTGELFF. In DNA form, the CDR3 reads TGCGCCAGCCAACAGGGGACCAACACCGGGGAGCTGTTTTTT.

The CDR3 coding sequence is TGTGCCAGCACCCGGGACAGGGGGGCGTACGAGCAGTACTTC. This encodes CASTRDRGAYEQYF. V gene TRBV6-5 combines with J gene TRBJ2-7; 11 bases map to TRBD1. CDR3 size: 14 residues. Germline loops: CDR1 MNHEY, CDR2 SVGAGI. The V gene end was trimmed by 7 bases and the J gene end by 4 bases; junction bases not matched to a gene: 6.

The CDR3 DNA sequence: TGTGCCAGCAGTGAACGGGGGAATAATTCACCCCTCCACTTT. Translation gives CASSERGNNSPLHF. The rearrangement uses TRBV6-1 and TRBJ1-6; possibly TRBD1 for D (5 bases). This CDR3 contains 14 residues. CDR1 MNHNS and CDR2 SASEGT come from the germline V gene. V was cut by 2 bases and J by 5 bases, with 7 bases left in between.

DNA of the CDR3: TGTGCCAGCAGCTTAGGGCGATCCACAGATACGCAGTATTTT. This sequence encodes CASSLGRSTDTQYF. The J gene is TRBJ2-3, the V gene TRBV11-2, with D unclear. There are 14 residues in the CDR3. Between the trimmed V and J ends, which lost 1 base and 2 bases, there was a span of 7 bases. CDR1 and CDR2 (germline): SGHAT, FQNNGV.

The chain joins TRBV5-6 to TRBJ2-3; 7 bases align to TRBD2. Germline trimming cut 2 bases from V and 4 bases from J; bases unmatched to any gene: 4. Germline CDR1 and CDR2: SGHDT and YYEEEE. This CDR3 region has 14 residues. The DNA for the CDR3 is TGTGCCAGCAGCTTCCTGACTAGCCCAGATACGCAGTATTTT. Translating gives CASSFLTSPDTQYF.

In this sample, this clone turned up a few times. This chain joins TRBV6-1 and TRBJ2-5, with TRBD2 matching 7 bases. The germline CDR1 and CDR2 sequences are MNHNS and SASEGT. The CDR3 has 15 amino acids. V trimming: 4 bases; J trimming: 2 bases; junction bases outside the gene matches: 7. CDR3 protein: CASSVGRVRQETQYF. In DNA form, the CDR3 reads TGTGCCAGCAGTGTTGGGAGGGTCAGGCAAGAGACCCAGTACTTC.

This chain connects TRBV7-2 to TRBJ1-1, with a weak D call TRBD1 (5 bases). The V gene lost 0 bases and the J gene lost 5 bases, with 10 bases spanning the gap. The CDR3 consists of 14 residues. Germline CDR1 is SGHTA and CDR2 is FQGNSA. The CDR3 here is CASSLASGRTEAFF. In DNA, the CDR3 is TGTGCCAGCAGCTTAGCCTCAGGGCGGACTGAAGCTTTCTTT.

The chain recombines TRBV11-1 with TRBJ1-2, with D uncertain. Looked up from germline, CDR1 is SGHAT and CDR2 is FQDESV (reference sequence). The CDR3 is made up of 15 amino acids. V lost 4 bases and J 0 bases, leaving 12 bases between the germline ends. The chain's CDR3 is CASSSGAAPNYGYTF. The CDR3 DNA sequence: TGTGCCAGCAGCTCAGGAGCAGCCCCTAACTATGGCTACACCTTC.

The chain couples TRBV18 to TRBJ2-1; 14 bases align to TRBD2. The CDR3 is made up of 18 amino acids. The V gene's germline CDR1 is KGHSH and CDR2 LQKENI. Losses at the gene ends were 4 bases for V and 3 bases for J; bases not matched to a gene: 8. In DNA, the CDR3 is TGTGCCAGCTCACTACGGACTAGCGGGGGGCAAAACTACAATGAGCAGTTCTTC. It specifies CASSLRTSGGQNYNEQFF.

The V and J genes are TRBV10-1 and TRBJ2-3, with D perhaps being TRBD1 or TRBD2 (5 bases each). The CDR3 is 12 amino acids. Germline V gives CDR1 WNHNN, CDR2 SYGVQD (reference sequence). V was clipped by 4 bases and J by 4 bases, with 6 bases between them. CDR3 in DNA: TGCGCCAGCAGTGGGGACCCAGATACGCAGTATTTT. It codes for CASSGDPDTQYF.

This clone was counted once. The chain carries TRBV9 and TRBJ2-1, with 12 bases that match TRBD2. The CDR3 has 15 amino acids. Losses at the gene ends were 0 bases for V and 12 bases for J; bases not matched to a gene: 7. The germline V gene encodes CDR1 SGDLS and CDR2 YYNGEE. In DNA form, the CDR3 reads TGTGCCAGCAGCGTAGATACTAGCGGGGGGACAGTGCAGTTCTTC. Protein product: CASSVDTSGGTVQFF.

J is TRBJ1-3 and V is TRBV4-2; D is ambiguous. Trimming took off 0 bases at V and 2 bases at J, with 14 bases between the two ends. The germline V gene encodes CDR1 LGHNA and CDR2 YNFKEQ. The CDR3 extends over 17 amino acids. The CDR3 protein is CASSQDRIATAGNTIYF. CDR3 DNA sequence: TGTGCCAGCAGCCAAGATAGGATCGCGACGGCTGGAAACACCATATATTTT.

V usage is TRBV19 and J usage is TRBJ2-1; tentatively, D is TRBD2 (6 bases). V dropped 7 bases and J dropped 2 bases, with 15 bases sitting between them. The V gene's germline CDR1 is LNHDA and CDR2 SQIVND (reference sequence). The CDR3 consists of 15 residues. The CDR3 nucleotides are TGTGCCAGTACCGCCGGGACTGGAGCCTACAATGAGCAGTTCTTC. Translating it yields CASTAGTGAYNEQFF.

V is TRBV11-2 and J is TRBJ2-3; 8 positions agree with TRBD2. There are 15 residues in the CDR3. Germline CDR1 SGHAT, CDR2 FQNNGV. With 5 bases clipped from V and 3 bases from J, the junction kept 7 bases outside the gene matches. CDR3 bases: TGTGCCAGCAGCAGCCGGCGGGGGGTGACAGATACGCAGTATTTT. Translation: CASSSRRGVTDTQYF. Full variable domain (rest looked up from reference TRBV11-2 and TRBJ2-3): EAGVAQSPRYKIIEKRQSVAFWCNPISGHATLYWYQQILGQGPKLLIQFQNNGVVDDSQLPKDRFSAERLKGVDSTLKIQPAKLEDSAVYLCASSSRRGVTDTQYFGPGTRLTVL.

The gene calls are TRBV11-2 and TRBJ1-4; 8 nucleotides line up with TRBD1. Germline V gene data show CDR1 as SGHAT and CDR2 as FQNNGV. V trimming: 0 bases; J trimming: 8 bases; junction bases outside the gene matches: 11. This CDR3 is built from 17 residues. CDR3 in amino acids: CASSLDRAYRGEEKLFF. The CDR3 coding sequence is TGTGCCAGCAGCTTAGATCGGGCATACAGGGGGGAAGAAAAACTGTTTTTT.

The genes are TRBV4-1 and TRBJ2-5; D ambiguous. CDR3 size: 15 residues. Germline V gene data show CDR1 as MGHRA and CDR2 as YSYEKL. Trimming cost V 0 bases and J 5 bases, with 13 bases left between them. Here the CDR3 reads CASSQDGVPPETQYF. As DNA, the CDR3 is TGCGCCAGCAGCCAAGATGGCGTTCCCCCGGAGACCCAGTACTTC.

V usage is TRBV10-3 and J usage is TRBJ1-1, with D unresolved. The CDR3 contains 13 residues. With 3 bases removed from V and 2 bases from J, the gap between germline ends came to 7 bases. Per germline, CDR1 ENHRY and CDR2 SYGVKD. The CDR3 sequence: CAISDSRNTEAFF. CDR3 nucleotides: TGTGCCATCAGTGATTCGAGAAACACTGAAGCTTTCTTT.

The chain is built from TRBV19 and TRBJ2-7; D remains ambiguous. Germline V gene sequence: CDR1 LNHDA, CDR2 SQIVND (reference sequence). The CDR3 spans 13 residues. The V gene lost 6 bases and the J gene lost 0 bases, with 9 bases spanning the gap. CDR3 sequence (DNA): TGTGCCAGTAGCTCCGATCTCTCCTACGAGCAGTACTTC. It translates to CASSSDLSYEQYF. The full variable domain, completed using reference TRBV19 and TRBJ2-7, is DGGITQSPKYLFRKEGQNVTLSCEQNLNHDAMYWYRQDPGQGLRLIYYSQIVNDFQKGDIAEGYSVSREKKESFPLTVTSAQKNPTAFYLCASSSDLSYEQYFGPGTRLTVT.

This clone was seen more than once but under ten times. The chain joins TRBV5-6 to TRBJ1-1; 9 bases align to TRBD1. In germline, CDR1 is SGHDT, CDR2 YYEEEE. Trimming at V came to 5 bases and at J to 4 bases, leaving 3 bases not matched to a gene. This CDR3 comprises 13 residues. CDR3 bases: TGTGCCAGCAGGGGACAGGGCGGCACTGAAGCTTTCTTT. This encodes CASRGQGGTEAFF.

This chain connects TRBV6-5 to TRBJ1-2, with D uncertain. Germline CDR1 MNHEY, CDR2 SVGAGI. This CDR3 region has 14 residues. The V gene lost 8 bases and the J gene lost 3 bases, with 16 bases spanning the gap. The CDR3 sequence: CASARGLTDYGYTF. As DNA, the CDR3 is TGTGCCAGCGCCCGGGGTTTAACGGACTATGGCTACACCTTC.